This T cell receptor (beta chain) was profiled in a study of cytotoxic CD8 clonotypes in ibrutinib-treated CLL. Whole-study context: After a median 12 months on treatment (6 to 36), response samples were drawn.

The germline V gene has CDR1 SGHTS and CDR2 YDEGEE. The CDR3 has 12 residues. The junction had 11 bases not matched to a gene; V was cut back by 10 bases and J by 8 bases. Libraries were prepared by immunoSEQ multiplex PCR; TCRdb keeps only in-frame clonotypes and omits some of them. Of about 80,000 clones in the sample, roughly three quarters were seen once. On this clone: The antigen remains unidentified.

Whole-study findings and limits: Treatment left the uncommon public clonotypes either contracted or stable in frequency.

This sequence originates from a human donor with chronic lymphocytic leukemia. The chain employs TRBV5-8 and TRBJ2-7, with TRBD2 matching over 8 bases. The source material was PBMCs, sampled after 12 months of ibrutinib treatment. The CDR3 nucleotides are TGTGCCTACCACTCCGGGGGGGCCCAGCAGTACTTC. Amino acids: CAYHSGGAQQYF.